The clone carrying this T cell receptor beta chain was counted at least ten times. Its antigen is not identified. Patients were aged 18 to 65, had disease duration under 2 months, and had newly diagnosed hyperthyroidism. Investigators excluded patients with uncontrolled infection, other autoimmune disease, pregnancy or lactation. Cells are PBMCs isolated from around 10 ml of fresh blood. This entry comes from a study of T cells in Graves' hyperthyroidism and ophthalmopathy. Study-wide results and caveats: Through a model of 13 V-J features, ophthalmopathy was separated from stable hyperthyroidism.

Amplification targeted TCR beta CDR3 regions from RNA transcripts. The TCR CDR3 first-round RT-PCR relied on the HTBI primer set. TCRdb analysed the multiplex PCR reads with MiXCR anew, one entry per CDR3 protein. The sample contains about 290,000 distinct CDR3 sequences, roughly 13% of which appear only once. This receptor was obtained from a woman aged 40 to 49 with Graves' hyperthyroidism. Sequenced input: blood.

The CDR3 coding sequence is TGTGCCAGCAGCCCTTCCGGGACAGTCTACGAGCAGTACTTC. Encoded protein: CASSPSGTVYEQYF. This chain joins TRBV7-2 and TRBJ2-7; TRBD1 agrees at 7 bases. This CDR3 has 14 residues. After removal of 5 bases from V and 3 bases from J, the junction contained 7 bases not matched to a gene. Germline CDR1 and CDR2: SGHTA and FQGNSA.